One T cell receptor (beta chain) is described in this entry. Its target is unknown. TCRdb keeps only in-frame clones here, not all; method: immunoSEQ multiplex PCR. Counted here are over 9,500 clones, roughly 85% occurring once; the ten biggest clones make up 45%. Time point in this sample: cycle 4 day 1 (C4D1), after less than 7 weeks of nivolumab. All the patients suffered relapse after autologous stem cell transplantation, and brentuximab vedotin exposure differed. The data were taken from a study of PD-1 blockade in classical Hodgkin lymphoma. Trimming pared 3 bases from V and 2 bases from J, leaving 17 bases between. The germline gives CDR1 SGHAT, CDR2 FQDESV (reference sequence). This CDR3 spans 17 amino acids. Study-level findings and limits: It was among complete responders that baseline diversity resembled that of newly diagnosed patients.

V and J are TRBV11-1 and TRBJ2-1; possible D gene TRBD1, 6 bases. The origin of this receptor is a human donor with classical Hodgkin lymphoma. Here the sequenced sample was peripheral blood mononuclear cells (PBMCs), taken before the fourth cycle of nivolumab. This chain's CDR3 is CASSFGPTGRTYNEQFF. CDR3 in DNA: TGTGCCAGCAGCTTTGGGCCGACAGGCCGAACCTACAATGAGCAGTTCTTC. The full variable domain, its missing parts supplied by reference TRBV11-1 and TRBJ2-1, is EAEVAQSPRYKITEKSQAVAFWCDPISGHATLYWYRQILGQGPELLVQFQDESVVDDSQLPKDRFSAERLKGVDSTLKIQPAELGDSAMYLCASSFGPTGRTYNEQFFGPGTRLTVL.